Shown below are 9 T cell receptor beta chains from a single sample sequenced in a study of PD-L1 blockade in urothelial cancer. The method was immunoSEQ multiplex PCR; TCRdb's version includes in-frame clones alone and lacks a portion of them. Among some 48,000 clones listed, roughly 86% were seen once. Described time point: peripheral blood 6 weeks after treatment start. Material: PBMCs, obtained around atezolizumab (anti-PD-L1) treatment. These receptors originate from a man aged 55 to 70 with urothelial cancer.

V is TRBV29-1 and J is TRBJ2-1; the match to TRBD2 covers 9 bases. This CDR3 is 15 amino acids long. Germline CDR1 is SQVTM and CDR2 is ANQGSEA. The ends lost 4 bases at V and 8 bases at J; junction bases unmatched: 12. The CDR3 is CSVGPGGGAWDEQFF. The CDR3 DNA reads TGCAGCGTTGGCCCTGGCGGGGGGGCTTGGGATGAGCAGTTCTTC.

The rearrangement links TRBV10-3 to TRBJ2-5; D ambiguous. The CDR3 runs to 12 residues. The V end was cut by 3 bases, the J end by 1 base, with 3 bases between. Germline V gene lookup returns CDR1 ENHRY and CDR2 SYGVKD. CDR3 coding DNA: TGTGCCATCAGTGAACTCCAAGAGACCCAGTACTTC. It codes for CAISELQETQYF.

The chain employs TRBV15 and TRBJ2-7; D not certain. Trimming removed 1 base at V and 5 bases at J, with 9 bases between. The germline CDR1 and CDR2 sequences are LNHNV and YYDKDF (reference sequence). This CDR3 has 13 amino acids. The CDR3 spells CATSRAALHEQYF. The CDR3 DNA reads TGTGCCACCAGCAGAGCAGCGCTTCACGAGCAGTACTTC.

The chain combines TRBV12-5 with TRBJ2-2; TRBD1 agrees at 8 bases. The V gene's germline CDR1 is LGHNT and CDR2 FRNRAP. J was trimmed by 7 bases and V by 7 bases; bases with no gene match: 8. The CDR3 has 14 residues. CDR3 region: CASALDRVIGELFF. In nucleotides, the CDR3 is TGTGCTAGTGCCTTGGACAGGGTGATCGGGGAGCTGTTTTTT.

J is TRBJ1-5 and V is TRBV5-8; D is possibly TRBD1 (5 bases). This CDR3 is built from 16 residues. Germline-derived CDR1 and CDR2 are SGHTS and YDEGEE. Trimming shortened V by 0 bases and J by 3 bases, and 13 bases separated the two germline ends. The CDR3 spells CASSLAPGTHNQPQHF. The CDR3, as DNA: TGTGCCAGCAGCTTGGCCCCCGGGACTCACAATCAGCCCCAGCATTTT.

This chain links TRBV2 with TRBJ2-5; 9 bases fit TRBD2. Germline CDR1 SNHLY, CDR2 FYNNEI. V dropped 8 bases and J dropped 7; count of bases not matched to a gene: 8. The CDR3 spans 13 residues. The CDR3 DNA sequence: TGTGCCAGCCATCCTAGCGGGGCGGGGACCCAGTACTTC. This codes for CASHPSGAGTQYF. Drawing the rest from reference TRBV2 and TRBJ2-5, the complete variable domain is EPEVTQTPSHQVTQMGQEVILRCVPISNHLYFYWYRQILGQKVEFLVSFYNNEISEKSEIFDDQFSVERPDGSNFTLKIRSTKLEDSAMYFCASHPSGAGTQYFGPGTRLLVL.

The chain couples TRBV13 to TRBJ1-1; D might be TRBD1 (6 bases). The V end was cut by 5 bases, the J end by 2 bases, with 12 bases between. The germline gives CDR1 PRHDT, CDR2 FYEKMQ (reference sequence). The CDR3 has 14 residues. CDR3 sequence: CASSPRDINTEAFF. For the CDR3, the DNA is TGTGCCAGCAGCCCGAGGGACATAAACACTGAAGCTTTCTTT.

The chain carries TRBV7-2 and TRBJ1-1; TRBD1 is a possible D gene (5 bases). V lost 1 base to trimming and J lost 1 base, with 10 bases between them. This CDR3 contains 15 residues. From germline, CDR1 is SGHTA and CDR2 FQGNSA. CDR3 nucleotide sequence: TGTGCCAGCAGCTTAGTTGGACACCAGAACACTGAAGCTTTCTTT. As protein: CASSLVGHQNTEAFF.

The rearrangement uses TRBV30 and TRBJ2-5; TRBD1 matches 7 bases. CDR3 size: 13 residues. The J segment lost 3 bases and the V segment lost 0 bases, leaving 1 base of the junction unmatched. The V gene's germline CDR1 is GTSNPN and CDR2 SVGIG (reference sequence). The CDR3 is CAWSVGQEETQYF. The DNA for the CDR3 is TGTGCCTGGAGTGTAGGACAGGAAGAGACCCAGTACTTC. The complete variable domain, with remaining parts taken from reference TRBV30 and TRBJ2-5, reads SQTIHQWPATLVQPVGSPLSLECTVEGTSNPNLYWYRQAAGRGLQLLFYSVGIGQISSEVPQNLSASRPQDRQFILSSKKLLLSDSGFYLCAWSVGQEETQYFGPGTRLLVL.